Below, 19 T cell receptor beta chains from the same sample are listed, as sequenced in a study of shared clonotypes between healthy human individuals (TCRdb year 2020). Receptors were amplified or captured by the immunoSEQ multiplex PCR assay. The source is immuneACCESS, and TCRdb retained only in-frame sequences with V and J called. Part of the clones is not carried over; for the studies checked, unresolved V genes explain less than half of this, and the remainder is unexplained. The sample contains roughly 2.2 million clones, 80% to 95% of them found a single time. The ten largest clones capture approximately 0.39% of the sample. Sequenced sample: naive CD4+ T cells from PBMCs. This sample's cell subset or site label indicates: CD45RA+ positively selected. These receptors were taken from a young man in good health. Some clones in this sample may be carry-over from other donors' samples.

The chain recombines TRBV6-5 with TRBJ1-1, with D maybe TRBD1 (5 bases). The germline V gene has CDR1 MNHEY and CDR2 SVGAGI. V was trimmed by 5 bases and J by 1 base, leaving 8 bases between them. The CDR3 extends over 13 amino acids. The CDR3: CASSRGKNTEAFF. The CDR3 DNA is TGTGCCAGCAGTCGGGGGAAGAACACTGAAGCTTTCTTT.

This chain's CDR3 is CASSPLHAGTGVLEQYF. The CDR3 DNA reads TGTGCCAGCAGCCCTCTACACGCTGGGACAGGGGTCCTCGAGCAGTACTTC. The gene calls are TRBV7-8 and TRBJ2-7; 10 nucleotides line up with TRBD1. Per the germline V gene, CDR1 is SGHVS and CDR2 is FQNEAQ. CDR3 length: 17 residues. V gave up 5 bases and J gave up 6 bases; unmatched junction bases: 16.

V and J are TRBV10-2 and TRBJ1-4, with D possibly matching TRBD1 (5 bases). In germline, CDR1 is WSHSY, CDR2 SAAADI. V was trimmed by 4 bases and J by 4 bases, leaving 16 bases between them. The CDR3 consists of 16 residues. The CDR3 loop is CASSGRRDLVNEKLFF. The DNA for the CDR3 is TGCGCCAGCAGTGGGCGCAGGGACCTGGTTAATGAAAAACTGTTTTTT.

The chain employs TRBV5-1 and TRBJ2-5, with a weak D call TRBD1 (6 bases). The CDR3 sequence is 14 residues long. V lost 3 bases, J lost 1 base, and 10 bases lay in between. CDR1 SGHRS and CDR2 YFSETQ come from the germline V gene. In DNA, the CDR3 is TGCGCCAGCAGCTGGGGACACCGCCAAGAGACCCAGTACTTC. This sequence encodes CASSWGHRQETQYF.

Note on this clone: The same CDR3 is also encoded by other DNA sequences in this sample. The gene calls are TRBV5-1 and TRBJ1-1; tentative D call: TRBD1 (5 bases). The CDR3 contains 15 residues. The V gene's germline CDR1 is SGHRS and CDR2 YFSETQ. With 0 bases removed from V and 0 bases from J, the gap between germline ends came to 9 bases. The CDR3 DNA sequence: TGCGCCAGCAGCTTGGTCCAGGGTGTGAACACTGAAGCTTTCTTT. This gives the protein CASSLVQGVNTEAFF. The whole variable domain, remainder taken from reference TRBV5-1 and TRBJ1-1, is KAGVTQTPRYLIKTRGQQVTLSCSPISGHRSVSWYQQTPGQGLQFLFEYFSETQRNKGNFPGRFSGRQFSNSRSEMNVSTLELGDSALYLCASSLVQGVNTEAFFGQGTRLTVV.

This chain uses TRBV5-1 with TRBJ1-5, with a possible D match to TRBD1 (6 bases). The CDR3 sequence is 18 residues long. CDR1 and CDR2 from the germline V gene are SGHRS and YFSETQ. V lost 4 bases and J lost 6, with 26 bases in between. The CDR3: CASSPGPVQGSLSQPQHF. The CDR3 bases are TGCGCCAGCAGCCCCGGACCCGTACAGGGAAGTTTGAGTCAGCCCCAGCATTTT.

A remark on this clone: Other DNA sequences from this sample encode an identical CDR3 as well. The chain recombines TRBV28 with TRBJ1-5; no firm D call. CDR3 length equals 12 residues. In germline, CDR1 is MDHEN, CDR2 SYDVKM. Trimming removed 8 bases from V and 0 bases from J, with 5 bases in between. CDR3 region: CASSGSNQPQHF. DNA for the CDR3: TGTGCCAGCTCAGGTAGCAATCAGCCCCAGCATTTT.

This chain uses TRBV18 with TRBJ2-3, with D tentatively TRBD2 (6 bases). The V gene's germline CDR1 is KGHSH and CDR2 LQKENI. Trimming took off 3 bases at V and 0 bases at J, with 10 bases between the two ends. This CDR3 spans 15 amino acids. The CDR3 region has the DNA TGTGCCAGCTCACCCCGGACTAAAAGCACAGATACGCAGTATTTT. Encoded protein: CASSPRTKSTDTQYF.

This clone came up a few times. The genes are TRBV5-1 and TRBJ1-1; 8 bases are shared with TRBD1. Germline lookup yields CDR1 SGHRS and CDR2 YFSETQ. This CDR3 has 14 residues. The ends lost 3 bases at V and 4 bases at J; junction bases unmatched: 5. CDR3: CASSWRTGTTEAFF. The CDR3 DNA sequence: TGCGCCAGCAGCTGGCGGACAGGGACCACTGAAGCTTTCTTT.

This clone was detected only once. The chain has TRBV5-8 and TRBJ1-2; D ambiguous. CDR3 length: 16 amino acids. V gave up 4 bases and J gave up 4 bases, with 20 bases separating them. Looked up from germline, CDR1 is SGHTS and CDR2 is YDEGEE. CDR3 bases: TGTGCCAGCAGCCAACGAAGCGGGGTGGGGTTCTATGGCTACACCTTC. Encoded protein: CASSQRSGVGFYGYTF.

The chain carries TRBV6-1 and TRBJ1-2, with 7 bases aligning to TRBD1. V lost 0 bases and J lost 4; bases outside the gene matches: 8. CDR3 length: 16 residues. Germline V gene data show CDR1 as MNHNS and CDR2 as SASEGT. The CDR3 DNA reads as TGTGCCAGCAGTGAAGCGCCGGGACAGACTACCTATGGCTACACCTTC. It is translated as CASSEAPGQTTYGYTF.

V usage is TRBV28 and J usage is TRBJ1-3; 11 bases fit TRBD1. This CDR3 is 14 amino acids long. Germline loops: CDR1 MDHEN, CDR2 SYDVKM. The V and J ends lost 5 bases and 7 bases, in that order; junction bases with no gene match: 4. DNA for the CDR3: TGTGCCAGCAGTGGGACAGGGGGGGGCAACACCATATATTTT. Amino acid sequence: CASSGTGGGNTIYF.

The chain uses TRBV19 and TRBJ1-1, with D perhaps TRBD1 (6 bases). CDR3 length: 16 residues. Germline V gene data show CDR1 as LNHDA and CDR2 as SQIVND (reference sequence). V lost 3 bases, J lost 0 bases, and 14 bases lay in between. CDR3: CASSIGRGGMNTEAFF. Written as DNA, the CDR3 is TGTGCCAGTAGTATCGGACGGGGGGGCATGAACACTGAAGCTTTCTTT. The full variable domain, in which reference TRBV19 and TRBJ1-1 provide the parts outside the CDR3, is DGGITQSPKYLFRKEGQNVTLSCEQNLNHDAMYWYRQDPGQGLRLIYYSQIVNDFQKGDIAEGYSVSREKKESFPLTVTSAQKNPTAFYLCASSIGRGGMNTEAFFGQGTRLTVV.

The V and J genes are TRBV4-3 and TRBJ1-4; D gene ambiguous. The ends were cut back, 0 bases at V and 11 bases at J, with 19 bases in the middle. Germline V lookup: CDR1 LGHNA, CDR2 YSLEER. The CDR3 is 16 residues long. CDR3 protein: CASSQELQDRGVKLFF. In nucleotides, the CDR3 is TGCGCCAGCAGCCAAGAACTCCAGGACCGCGGTGTCAAACTGTTTTTT.

The count of this clone is one. This chain joins TRBV19 and TRBJ1-2, with D possibly TRBD1 on 5 matching bases. Trimming cost V 6 bases and J 8 bases, with 13 bases left between them. Looked up from germline, CDR1 is LNHDA and CDR2 is SQIVND (reference sequence). This CDR3 has 12 amino acids. This chain's CDR3 is CASRNGRDGYTF. The CDR3 DNA reads TGTGCCAGTAGGAATGGGAGGGACGGCTACACCTTC.

The V and J genes are TRBV6-5 and TRBJ2-6; a weak D match, TRBD1 (6 bases). The CDR3 has 15 residues. Trimming shortened V by 6 bases and J by 4 bases, and 13 bases separated the two germline ends. CDR1 MNHEY and CDR2 SVGAGI come from the germline V gene. CDR3 DNA sequence: TGTGCCAGCAGAAACGAGGGGGTAGGGGCCAACGTCCTGACTTTC. Its translation: CASRNEGVGANVLTF.

A single count supports this clone. This sequence joins TRBV7-2 and TRBJ2-7; TRBD1 matches 8 bases. The CDR3 is 13 amino acids. The V and J ends lost 4 bases and 7 bases, in that order; junction bases with no gene match: 6. The germline CDR1 and CDR2 sequences are SGHTA and FQGNSA. As DNA, the CDR3 is TGTGCCAGCAGCTCCTGGACAGGGCGGGAGCAGTACTTC. Its translation is CASSSWTGREQYF.

V and J are TRBV7-2 and TRBJ2-3, with 8 nucleotides matching TRBD2. Germline CDR1 is SGHTA and CDR2 is FQGNSA. Trimming removed 7 bases from V and 3 bases from J; junction bases left unmatched: 6. There are 14 residues in the CDR3. CDR3 in DNA: TGTGCCAGCACGGGCGGCGGGAGGACAGATACGCAGTATTTT. Protein product: CASTGGGRTDTQYF.

The genes are TRBV7-2 and TRBJ1-5; tentatively, D is TRBD1 (6 bases). The germline V gene has CDR1 SGHTA and CDR2 FQGNSA. V was pared by 1 base and J by 7 bases, with 23 bases between. This CDR3 region has 18 residues. The CDR3 nucleotides are TGTGCCAGCAGCTTAGATTCCCCGGGCAGGGGCTCGGGGCAGCCCCAGCATTTT. Encoded protein: CASSLDSPGRGSGQPQHF.